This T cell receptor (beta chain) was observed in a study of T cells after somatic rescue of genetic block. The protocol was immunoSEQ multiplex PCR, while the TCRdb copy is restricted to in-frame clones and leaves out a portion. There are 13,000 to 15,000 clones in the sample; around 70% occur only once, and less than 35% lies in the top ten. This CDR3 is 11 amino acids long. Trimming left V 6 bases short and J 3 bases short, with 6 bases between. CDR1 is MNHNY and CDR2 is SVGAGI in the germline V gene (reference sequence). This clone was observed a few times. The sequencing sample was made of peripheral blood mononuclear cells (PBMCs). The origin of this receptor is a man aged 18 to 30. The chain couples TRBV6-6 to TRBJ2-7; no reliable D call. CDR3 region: CASRGYYEQYF. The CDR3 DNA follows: TGTGCCAGCAGGGGTTACTACGAGCAGTACTTC.